The rows below give T cell receptor beta chains drawn from one sample of a study of glioma-infiltrating T cells after dendritic cell vaccination. Data came from immunoSEQ multiplex PCR; TCRdb stores just in-frame clones and leaves some out. The data contain roughly 100,000 clones, nearly 90% of them singletons. The sequencing here drew on blood, taken after dendritic cell vaccination. The origin of the receptors is a human donor with glioblastoma. Each CDR3 is given with its conserved first and last residue. Fields, in order: J gene, V gene, clone size, D gene, CDR3 protein. The D gene is left open where the match is weak. Size tells how often a clone was seen (once, few, many) or the class of an expanded clone, and some rows leave it out.

TRBJ2-5,TRBV2,once,TRBD2,CASSGGRGETQYF
TRBJ1-4,TRBV7-9,-,TRBD1,CASSEGTGGNEKLFF
TRBJ1-5,TRBV30,-,-,CAWSAEDRQPQHF
TRBJ2-1,TRBV19,-,TRBD2,CASSLLRGESYNEQFF
TRBJ1-2,TRBV25-1,-,TRBD1,CASSEPGQGYGYTF
TRBJ1-2,TRBV4-1,-,-,CASSHLTGYDGYTF
TRBJ1-3,TRBV6-1,-,-,CATFGGANSGNTIYF
TRBJ2-7,TRBV4-2,-,TRBD1,CASSPLPGTGSYEQYF
TRBJ2-2,TRBV5-1,-,TRBD1,CASSLGQGAGELFF
TRBJ1-2,TRBV6-5,-,TRBD1,CASSLQDRGYGYTF
TRBJ1-1,TRBV11-1,-,-,CASSLRRGRTEAFF